The T cell receptor (beta chain) described here comes from a study of control samples from healthy donors and cancer patients. Trimming stripped 0 bases from V and 1 base from J, with 3 bases between. The CDR3 has 14 residues. Germline V gene data show CDR1 as SGHTA and CDR2 as FQGNSA. Assay: immunoSEQ multiplex PCR; the TCRdb copy retains only in-frame clones and omits some. Of a few hundred thousand clones in the sample, 80% to 95% were seen once. Specimen: PBMCs. The clonotype originates from a man in his forties or fifties with head and neck cancer. V is TRBV7-2 and J is TRBJ2-2; the D is unclear. CDR3 coding DNA: TGTGCCAGCAGCTTAGCCCTGAACACCGGGGAGCTGTTTTTT. Translating gives CASSLALNTGELFF.